The 24 T cell receptor beta chains listed next were all sequenced from one sample in a study of shared clonotypes between healthy human individuals. Sequencing used immunoSEQ multiplex PCR; TCRdb keeps in-frame clones, though not all of them. The table has over a million clones, roughly 97% seen once. The sequencing sample was made of naive CD4+ T cells sorted from blood. Documented subset: CD45RA+ positively selected. The receptors derive from a man between 25 and 39 years old in good health.

The chain uses TRBV7-9 and TRBJ2-1; perhaps TRBD1 as D (6 bases). CDR1 and CDR2 from the germline V gene are SEHNR and FQNEAQ (reference sequence). This CDR3 is built from 13 residues. Trimming left V 5 bases short and J 5 bases short, with 10 bases between. The CDR3 loop reads CASSNRDNNEQFF. In DNA form, the CDR3 reads TGTGCCAGCAGCAATCGGGACAACAATGAGCAGTTCTTC.

This chain links TRBV29-1 with TRBJ1-4, with D possibly being TRBD1 (5 bases). The CDR3 is made up of 14 amino acids. Trimming took off 6 bases at V and 0 bases at J, with 11 bases between the two ends. Germline CDR1 is SQVTM and CDR2 is ANQGSEA. Written as DNA, the CDR3 is TGCAGCGTCACCCCCAGGGCAACTAATGAAAAACTGTTTTTT. Its protein product is CSVTPRATNEKLFF.

The CDR3 DNA reads as TGCGCCAGCAGCCAAGTCAGGCGGGCTAGCACAGATACGCAGTATTTT. This encodes CASSQVRRASTDTQYF. The chain combines TRBV4-1 with TRBJ2-3; D might be TRBD2 (5 bases). This CDR3 contains 16 residues. The ends were cut back, 1 base at V and 0 bases at J, with 11 bases in the middle. The germline V gene encodes CDR1 MGHRA and CDR2 YSYEKL.

The chain is built from TRBV7-9 and TRBJ2-1; 8 bases map to TRBD2. J lost 4 bases, V lost 1 base, and 6 bases had no gene match. This CDR3 is built from 16 residues. Germline V gene data show CDR1 as SEHNR and CDR2 as FQNEAQ (reference sequence). CDR3 coding DNA: TGTGCCAGCAGCTTAGGGAGCGGGAGCGCGTACAATGAGCAGTTCTTC. This translates into CASSLGSGSAYNEQFF.

The chain recombines TRBV7-2 with TRBJ1-2; no clear D gene. Germline V gene sequence: CDR1 SGHTA, CDR2 FQGNSA. The CDR3 is made up of 15 amino acids. The ends were cut back, 1 base at V and 4 bases at J, with 13 bases in the middle. CDR3 protein: CASSLERGWGYGYTF. The CDR3 DNA follows: TGTGCCAGCAGCTTAGAGAGAGGGTGGGGCTATGGCTACACCTTC.

The chain joins TRBV7-9 to TRBJ2-5; D not certain. This CDR3 region has 13 residues. Trimming took 2 bases from V and 9 from J, leaving 13 bases between them. Germline CDR1 SEHNR, CDR2 FQNEAQ (reference sequence). DNA of the CDR3: TGTGCCAGCAGCTTATCAGGACCTTGGGCCCAGTACTTC. It encodes CASSLSGPWAQYF.

This clone appeared a single time. CDR3 coding DNA: TGTGCCAGCAGTGTGGACAGCTTTAGCTACGAGCAGTACTTC. Amino acids: CASSVDSFSYEQYF. This chain links TRBV2 with TRBJ2-7; a possible D gene is TRBD1 (6 bases). The CDR3 totals 14 residues. Germline V gene lookup returns CDR1 SNHLY and CDR2 FYNNEI. The V end lost 4 bases, the J end lost 3 bases, and 13 bases lay between the germline ends. The entire variable domain, with the rest obtained from reference TRBV2 and TRBJ2-7, is as follows: EPEVTQTPSHQVTQMGQEVILRCVPISNHLYFYWYRQILGQKVEFLVSFYNNEISEKSEIFDDQFSVERPDGSNFTLKIRSTKLEDSAMYFCASSVDSFSYEQYFGPGTRLTVT.

The rearrangement links TRBV28 to TRBJ1-2; perhaps TRBD1 as D (5 bases). The length of the CDR3 is 14 residues. V shed 8 bases and J shed 7 bases, with 20 bases lying between them. Per the germline V gene, CDR1 is MDHEN and CDR2 is SYDVKM. This chain's CDR3 is CASLRGPLLSGYTF. For the CDR3, the DNA is TGTGCCAGCCTTCGGGGACCTCTCTTATCTGGCTACACCTTC.

The chain links TRBV7-9 to TRBJ2-1; 8 bases agree with TRBD1. The CDR3 length is 17 residues. Trimming took 4 bases from V and 6 from J; bases not matched to a gene: 14. Germline V lookup: CDR1 SEHNR, CDR2 FQNEAQ (reference sequence). The CDR3 protein is CASSYGGPGTGFNEQFF. CDR3 DNA: TGTGCCAGCAGCTATGGAGGTCCCGGGACAGGTTTCAATGAGCAGTTCTTC.

The chain is built from TRBV6-5 and TRBJ1-5; D is undetermined. The CDR3 length is 13 residues. Trimming removed 4 bases at V and 1 base at J, with 5 bases between. Germline V gene sequence: CDR1 MNHEY, CDR2 SVGAGI. CDR3 region: CASSFGSNQPQHF. For the CDR3, the DNA is TGTGCCAGCAGTTTCGGCAGCAATCAGCCCCAGCATTTT.

The chain employs TRBV10-3 and TRBJ2-5, with 9 nucleotides matching TRBD1. Per the germline V gene, CDR1 is ENHRY and CDR2 is SYGVKD. Trimming took 10 bases from V and 6 from J; bases not matched to a gene: 6. The CDR3 has 12 amino acids. CDR3: CATTGGGKTQYF. CDR3 sequence (DNA): TGTGCCACCACAGGGGGCGGTAAGACCCAGTACTTC.

This rearrangement joins TRBV29-1 to TRBJ1-5; the D gene is possibly TRBD1 (5 bases). Trimming shortened V by 4 bases and J by 9 bases, and 13 bases separated the two germline ends. The CDR3 extends over 12 amino acids. The germline CDR1 and CDR2 sequences are SQVTM and ANQGSEA. In nucleotides, the CDR3 is TGCAGCGTTGGGGAGCAGGGAGGGCCCCAGCATTTT. Its translation: CSVGEQGGPQHF. The full variable domain, in which reference TRBV29-1 and TRBJ1-5 provide the parts outside the CDR3, is SAVISQKPSRDICQRGTSLTIQCQVDSQVTMMFWYRQQPGQSLTLIATANQGSEATYESGFVIDKFPISRPNLTFSTLTVSNMSPEDSSIYLCSVGEQGGPQHFGDGTRLSIL.

This chain links TRBV28 with TRBJ2-1; no clear D gene. Germline CDR1 is MDHEN and CDR2 is SYDVKM. V dropped 1 base and J dropped 8 bases, with 15 bases sitting between them. The CDR3 extends over 15 amino acids. This chain's CDR3 is CASSLFREADYEQFF. CDR3 coding DNA: TGTGCCAGCAGTTTATTTAGAGAGGCAGACTATGAGCAGTTCTTC.

The chain carries TRBV14 and TRBJ2-7; a weak D match, TRBD1 (6 bases). Germline V gene lookup returns CDR1 SGHDN and CDR2 FVKESK. The CDR3 consists of 14 residues. V dropped 2 bases and J dropped 3 bases, with 11 bases sitting between them. The CDR3 nucleotides are TGTGCCAGCAGCCAAATTTCGACAGGCTACGAGCAGTACTTC. This sequence encodes CASSQISTGYEQYF.

This chain connects TRBV11-3 to TRBJ2-3, with TRBD2 matching over 8 bases. The germline gives CDR1 SGHNT, CDR2 YENEEA. The V and J ends lost 0 bases and 3 bases, in that order; junction bases with no gene match: 5. The CDR3 sequence is 16 residues long. The CDR3 here is CASSLEGTRGTDTQYF. The CDR3 DNA is TGTGCCAGCAGCTTAGAAGGGACTAGGGGAACAGATACGCAGTATTTT. Looking up the rest from reference TRBV11-3 and TRBJ2-3 gives the full variable domain: EAGVVQSPRYKIIEKKQPVAFWCNPISGHNTLYWYLQNLGQGPELLIRYENEEAVDDSQLPKDRFSAERLKGVDSTLKIQPAELGDSAVYLCASSLEGTRGTDTQYFGPGTRLTVL.

V gene TRBV19 combines with J gene TRBJ1-2; TRBD1 aligns across 7 bases. The junction had 11 bases not matched to a gene; V was cut back by 10 bases and J by 0 bases. The CDR3 length is 15 residues. CDR1 LNHDA and CDR2 SQIVND come from the germline V gene (reference sequence). The CDR3 here is CATRETGFTNYGYTF. The CDR3 DNA follows: TGTGCCACCCGAGAGACAGGGTTTACTAACTATGGCTACACCTTC.

With regard to this clone: Other DNA sequences in this sample translate to the same CDR3. V usage is TRBV18 and J usage is TRBJ2-5, with D hard to call. The V end was cut by 0 bases, the J end by 1 base, with 3 bases between. This CDR3 comprises 13 residues. The germline V gene encodes CDR1 KGHSH and CDR2 LQKENI. The CDR3 DNA reads TGTGCCAGCTCACCACCCCCCCAAGAGACCCAGTACTTC. Translation gives CASSPPPQETQYF. Filled out from reference TRBV18 and TRBJ2-5, the complete variable domain reads NAGVMQNPRHLVRRRGQEARLRCSPMKGHSHVYWYRQLPEEGLKFMVYLQKENIIDESGMPKERFSAEFPKEGPSILRIQQVVRGDSAAYFCASSPPPQETQYFGPGTRLLVL.

The CDR3 loop is CASSPRSQGAWYEQYF. Here the CDR3 DNA reads TGTGCCAGCAGCCCCAGATCGCAGGGGGCGTGGTACGAGCAGTACTTC. This chain connects TRBV7-2 to TRBJ2-7, with TRBD1 matching 8 bases. The length of the CDR3 is 16 residues. V lost 5 bases to trimming and J lost 4 bases; unmatched junction nucleotides: 13. In germline, CDR1 is SGHTA, CDR2 FQGNSA.

The chain joins TRBV7-8 to TRBJ2-1; 9 bases are shared with TRBD1. CDR1 is SGHVS, CDR2 FQNEAQ, per germline. CDR3 length: 14 residues. Losses at the gene ends were 5 bases for V and 10 bases for J; bases not matched to a gene: 9. The CDR3 spells CASSLGQGEREQFF. CDR3 in DNA: TGTGCCAGCAGCCTGGGACAGGGTGAGCGCGAGCAGTTCTTC.

This clone was found once. The rearrangement uses TRBV11-2 and TRBJ2-3; D gene unclear. Trimming removed 5 bases at V and 12 bases at J, with 18 bases between. This CDR3 region has 13 residues. Germline lookup yields CDR1 SGHAT and CDR2 FQNNGV. The DNA for the CDR3 is TGTGCCAGCAGCCCGCCAGTTTTTGGTCGCCAGTATTTT. Translated: CASSPPVFGRQYF.

This sequence joins TRBV7-6 and TRBJ2-7; tentatively, D is TRBD1 (5 bases). The CDR3 sequence is 14 residues long. Per germline, CDR1 SGHVS and CDR2 FNYEAQ. Trimming cost V 5 bases and J 2 bases, with 13 bases left between them. This CDR3 reads CASSRRGGAYEQYF. For the CDR3, the DNA is TGTGCCAGCAGCCGAAGGGGCGGCGCCTACGAGCAGTACTTC.

Only one count was recorded for this clone. This chain uses TRBV5-4 with TRBJ2-2, with D hard to call. Trimming pared 1 base from V and 5 bases from J, leaving 15 bases between. CDR1 and CDR2 (germline): SGHNT, YYREEE (reference sequence). This CDR3 region has 16 residues. As DNA, the CDR3 is TGTGCCAGCAGCTTGCCCGTAGGAACCCAAACCGGGGAGCTGTTTTTT. Translated, it gives CASSLPVGTQTGELFF. Full variable domain (missing parts from reference TRBV5-4 and TRBJ2-2): ETGVTQSPTHLIKTRGQQVTLRCSSQSGHNTVSWYQQALGQGPQFIFQYYREEENGRGNFPPRFSGLQFPNYSSELNVNALELDDSALYLCASSLPVGTQTGELFFGEGSRLTVL.

The V call is TRBV7-2, the J call TRBJ2-7; TRBD2 agrees at 12 bases. This CDR3 contains 17 residues. V dropped 5 bases and J dropped 0; count of bases not matched to a gene: 8. Per the germline V gene, CDR1 is SGHTA and CDR2 is FQGNSA. This CDR3 reads CASSIGTSGLLSYEQYF. CDR3 nucleotides: TGTGCCAGCAGCATCGGGACTAGCGGGTTACTCTCCTACGAGCAGTACTTC.

The chain links TRBV6-5 to TRBJ2-2; D is perhaps TRBD2 (5 bases). The length of the CDR3 is 15 residues. The germline V and J ends were trimmed by 5 bases and 4 bases, with 14 bases remaining between them. CDR1 and CDR2 (germline): MNHEY, SVGAGI. CDR3 in DNA: TGTGCCAGCAGTACAACAGCGGACCTCACCGGGGAGCTGTTTTTT. This translates into CASSTTADLTGELFF.